This T cell receptor (beta chain) originates from a study of T-cell memory formation after mild COVID-19. V shed 4 bases and J 4 bases; nucleotides not matched to a gene: 7. The CDR3 loop spans 15 amino acids. Germline V gene sequence: CDR1 LGHDT, CDR2 YNNKEL (reference sequence). TCRdb itself ran the 5' RACE reads through MiXCR, one entry per CDR3 protein. The table has some 300,000 distinct CDR3 sequences, more than 20% seen once. Details on this clonotype: Its specificity is unknown.

Study-level findings and limits: Clones contracting across day 15 to 85 had a balanced CD4/CD8 profile; later expanding clones leaned CD4+. Shrinking CD4+ clones resided mostly in CM and EM, and CD8+ ones in EMRA.

The receptor was isolated from a man aged 18-30 years who had mild COVID-19 (a few samples of this study predate the infection). Cell type and time point are not known. The V gene is TRBV3-1, the J gene TRBJ2-5; 9 positions match TRBD2. Sequences were obtained from PBMCs or a T cell subset sorted from them (not recorded which). The CDR3 bases are TGTGCCAGCAGCCCTCGAGATAGCGGGAGAGAGACCCAGTACTTC. It is translated as CASSPRDSGRETQYF.